This TCR beta chain was retrieved from a study of shared clonotypes between healthy human individuals. Study-level findings and limits: Only a few donors were included, so the genetic and exposure-history diversity represented was limited. It was only blood that was sampled, and tissue repertoires likely differ.

About 90 million PBMCs per unsorted sample were used for genomic DNA. For each subset, genomic DNA was distributed in equal portions over several immunoSEQ plates. The method was immunoSEQ multiplex PCR; TCRdb's version includes in-frame clones alone and lacks a portion of them. The table has about half a million clones, around 80% seen once. Concerning this clone: Antigen unknown.

Germline CDR1 MNHEY, CDR2 SMNVEV (reference sequence). The CDR3 is 15 residues long. The junction had 4 bases not matched to a gene; V was cut back by 0 bases and J by 4 bases. Sequenced input: PBMCs. This clonotype was sampled from a woman aged 40 to 49 in good health. Some clones in this sample may be carry-over from other donors' samples. The chain carries TRBV27 and TRBJ2-7; TRBD2 matches 9 bases. CDR3 nucleotides: TGTGCCAGCAGTTTATCTAGCGGGAGTGGATACGAGCAGTACTTC. It yields the protein CASSLSSGSGYEQYF.